These 16 T cell receptor beta chains came from one sample sequenced in a study of T cells in Graves' hyperthyroidism and ophthalmopathy. The CDR3 regions of TCR beta were amplified from RNA transcripts. HTBI primers were the set used in a first-round RT-PCR of the TCR CDR3. TCRdb passed the multiplex PCR reads through MiXCR, listing each CDR3 protein once. The sample shows some 760,000 distinct CDR3 sequences, 11% to 15% of them seen only once. The sample taken for sequencing was blood. The receptors were gathered from a young woman with Graves' hyperthyroidism.

This clonotype came up many times. The chain carries TRBV12-3 or TRBV12-4 and TRBJ2-5; possible D gene TRBD1, 6 bases. This CDR3 has 16 residues. With 4 bases removed from V and 5 bases from J, the gap between germline ends came to 20 bases. CDR3 in DNA: TGTGCCAGCAGTTACTACACACCTACAGGGTTGGAGACCCAGTACTTC. The encoded protein is CASSYYTPTGLETQYF.

In its sample, this clonotype was seen many times. V is TRBV7-2 and J is TRBJ1-5, with D maybe TRBD1 (6 bases). CDR1 SGHTA and CDR2 FQGNSA come from the germline V gene. V lost 3 bases to trimming and J lost 7 bases, with 19 bases between them. The CDR3 extends over 16 amino acids. The CDR3 loop is CASSLVQGLKGQPQHF. DNA of the CDR3: TGTGCCAGCAGCTTGGTACAGGGCCTTAAAGGGCAGCCCCAGCATTTT. The whole variable domain, filled in from reference TRBV7-2 and TRBJ1-5, reads GAGVSQSPSNKVTEKGKDVELRCDPISGHTALYWYRQSLGQGLEFLIYFQGNSAPDKSGLPSDRFSAERTGGSVSTLTIQRTQQEDSAVYLCASSLVQGLKGQPQHFGDGTRLSIL.

This chain connects TRBV7-8 to TRBJ2-7; 9 bases line up with TRBD2. After removal of 0 bases from V and 3 bases from J, the junction contained 3 bases not matched to a gene. This CDR3 region has 15 residues. Germline V CDR1 and CDR2: SGHVS, FQNEAQ. In DNA form, the CDR3 reads TGTGCCAGCAGCTTAGCTAGCGGGAGTCGCTACGAGCAGTACTTC. The encoded protein is CASSLASGSRYEQYF.

This clonotype was seen ten or more times. The chain joins TRBV7-9 to TRBJ2-7, with 10 bases lining up with TRBD2. This CDR3 region has 16 residues. Germline values: CDR1 SEHNR, CDR2 FQNEAQ (reference sequence). The ends lost 5 bases at V and 2 bases at J; junction bases unmatched: 9. DNA for the CDR3: TGTGCCAGCAGCCCTCTATCTAGCGGGGGAGCCTACGAGCAGTACTTC. Translated, it gives CASSPLSSGGAYEQYF.

The V gene is TRBV27, the J gene TRBJ2-1, with 9 bases aligning to TRBD1. This CDR3 region has 17 residues. In germline, CDR1 is MNHEY, CDR2 SMNVEV (reference sequence). Unmatched junction bases numbered 18, after V lost 10 bases and J lost 5 bases. CDR3 coding DNA: TGTGCCAACCCTGGGGGACAGGGTAAATTGGTCGACAATGAGCAGTTCTTC. It specifies CANPGGQGKLVDNEQFF.

The sample holds many counts of this clonotype. The rearrangement uses TRBV18 and TRBJ2-4; possible D gene TRBD2, 6 bases. The V gene's germline CDR1 is KGHSH and CDR2 LQKENI. The CDR3 has 13 amino acids. V gave up 4 bases and J gave up 5 bases, with 9 bases separating them. This CDR3 reads CASSRPGENIQYF. Written as DNA, the CDR3 is TGTGCCAGCTCACGACCGGGAGAAAACATTCAGTACTTC.

The J gene is TRBJ2-1, the V gene TRBV6-1; 9 nucleotides line up with TRBD2. V trimming: 5 bases; J trimming: 6 bases; junction bases outside the gene matches: 5. Per the germline V gene, CDR1 is MNHNS and CDR2 is SASEGT. CDR3 size: 14 residues. The chain's CDR3 is CASSPQREVNEQFF. The CDR3 nucleotides read TGTGCCAGCAGTCCCCAGCGGGAGGTCAATGAGCAGTTCTTC.

Only a few counts were recorded for this clonotype. This rearrangement joins TRBV7-8 to TRBJ2-4, with a possible D match to TRBD2 (6 bases). The V gene's germline CDR1 is SGHVS and CDR2 FQNEAQ. CDR3 length: 14 amino acids. Trimming left V 5 bases short and J 6 bases short, with 14 bases between. The CDR3 is CASSPTGVLNIQYF. As DNA, the CDR3 is TGTGCCAGCAGCCCAACGGGAGTATTAAACATTCAGTACTTC.

The chain is built from TRBV5-5 and TRBJ1-5; D perhaps matches TRBD1 (5 bases). Germline CDR1 and CDR2: SGHKS and YYEKEE (reference sequence). Trimming left V 4 bases short and J 0 bases short, with 14 bases between. There are 16 residues in the CDR3. The CDR3 sequence is CASSQEAGYSNQPQHF. In DNA, the CDR3 is TGTGCCAGCAGCCAAGAGGCAGGGTATAGCAATCAGCCCCAGCATTTT.

The chain employs TRBV7-9 and TRBJ2-3, with 8 bases lining up with TRBD1. V dropped 2 bases and J dropped 1; count of bases not matched to a gene: 8. CDR1 SEHNR and CDR2 FQNEAQ come from the germline V gene (reference sequence). This CDR3 contains 17 residues. The CDR3: CASSLPLPGQGTDTQYF. The CDR3 nucleotides read TGTGCCAGCAGCTTACCGTTGCCGGGACAGGGCACAGATACGCAGTATTTT.

This clonotype was found many times. The genes are TRBV11-2 and TRBJ2-2; D is ambiguous. V shed 5 bases and J shed 6 bases, with 13 bases lying between them. Per germline, CDR1 SGHAT and CDR2 FQNNGV. The CDR3 loop spans 14 amino acids. The CDR3 DNA is TGTGCCAGCAGCGCCTTAAAGTCTCCCGGGGAGCTGTTTTTT. Translating it yields CASSALKSPGELFF.

This clonotype was counted many times. The J gene is TRBJ1-1, the V gene TRBV30; D is uncertain. The CDR3 covers 13 residues. The V gene's germline CDR1 is GTSNPN and CDR2 SVGIG (reference sequence). The V end was cut by 5 bases, the J end by 1 base, with 11 bases between. The chain's CDR3 is CAWSYGENTEAFF. CDR3 DNA: TGTGCCTGGTCCTACGGGGAGAACACTGAAGCTTTCTTT.

CDR3 region: CASSYGQGVTEQYF. CDR3 sequence (DNA): TGTGCCAGCTCATACGGACAGGGGGTGACCGAGCAGTACTTC. V usage is TRBV18 and J usage is TRBJ2-7, with 10 bases fitting TRBD1. This CDR3 has 14 residues. CDR1 KGHSH and CDR2 LQKENI come from the germline V gene. Trimming at V came to 5 bases and at J to 6 bases, leaving 7 bases not matched to a gene.

Many counts were recorded for this clonotype. The chain is built from TRBV11-2 and TRBJ2-1; 9 bases align to TRBD2. Germline V CDR1 and CDR2: SGHAT, FQNNGV. This CDR3 is 16 amino acids long. V shed 5 bases and J 0 bases; nucleotides not matched to a gene: 5. Here the CDR3 reads CASSARLAASYNEQFF. CDR3 DNA: TGTGCCAGCAGCGCCAGACTAGCGGCCTCCTACAATGAGCAGTTCTTC.

This clonotype came up many times. The chain couples TRBV7-2 to TRBJ2-1; no reliable D call. The CDR3 sequence is 14 residues long. Germline-derived CDR1 and CDR2 are SGHTA and FQGNSA. V lost 3 bases and J lost 4, with 10 bases in between. The CDR3 DNA reads as TGTGCCAGCAGCTTTGTTCCATCTTACAATGAGCAGTTCTTC. This encodes CASSFVPSYNEQFF.

Ten or more counts support this clonotype. The chain carries TRBV12-3 or TRBV12-4 and TRBJ2-1; weak D call: TRBD1 (5 bases). Trimming stripped 11 bases from V and 7 bases from J, with 24 bases between. This CDR3 has 15 residues. The CDR3 loop reads CASAVGQAVWNEQFF. The CDR3, as DNA: TGTGCCTCAGCAGTGGGGCAGGCCGTCTGGAATGAGCAGTTCTTC.